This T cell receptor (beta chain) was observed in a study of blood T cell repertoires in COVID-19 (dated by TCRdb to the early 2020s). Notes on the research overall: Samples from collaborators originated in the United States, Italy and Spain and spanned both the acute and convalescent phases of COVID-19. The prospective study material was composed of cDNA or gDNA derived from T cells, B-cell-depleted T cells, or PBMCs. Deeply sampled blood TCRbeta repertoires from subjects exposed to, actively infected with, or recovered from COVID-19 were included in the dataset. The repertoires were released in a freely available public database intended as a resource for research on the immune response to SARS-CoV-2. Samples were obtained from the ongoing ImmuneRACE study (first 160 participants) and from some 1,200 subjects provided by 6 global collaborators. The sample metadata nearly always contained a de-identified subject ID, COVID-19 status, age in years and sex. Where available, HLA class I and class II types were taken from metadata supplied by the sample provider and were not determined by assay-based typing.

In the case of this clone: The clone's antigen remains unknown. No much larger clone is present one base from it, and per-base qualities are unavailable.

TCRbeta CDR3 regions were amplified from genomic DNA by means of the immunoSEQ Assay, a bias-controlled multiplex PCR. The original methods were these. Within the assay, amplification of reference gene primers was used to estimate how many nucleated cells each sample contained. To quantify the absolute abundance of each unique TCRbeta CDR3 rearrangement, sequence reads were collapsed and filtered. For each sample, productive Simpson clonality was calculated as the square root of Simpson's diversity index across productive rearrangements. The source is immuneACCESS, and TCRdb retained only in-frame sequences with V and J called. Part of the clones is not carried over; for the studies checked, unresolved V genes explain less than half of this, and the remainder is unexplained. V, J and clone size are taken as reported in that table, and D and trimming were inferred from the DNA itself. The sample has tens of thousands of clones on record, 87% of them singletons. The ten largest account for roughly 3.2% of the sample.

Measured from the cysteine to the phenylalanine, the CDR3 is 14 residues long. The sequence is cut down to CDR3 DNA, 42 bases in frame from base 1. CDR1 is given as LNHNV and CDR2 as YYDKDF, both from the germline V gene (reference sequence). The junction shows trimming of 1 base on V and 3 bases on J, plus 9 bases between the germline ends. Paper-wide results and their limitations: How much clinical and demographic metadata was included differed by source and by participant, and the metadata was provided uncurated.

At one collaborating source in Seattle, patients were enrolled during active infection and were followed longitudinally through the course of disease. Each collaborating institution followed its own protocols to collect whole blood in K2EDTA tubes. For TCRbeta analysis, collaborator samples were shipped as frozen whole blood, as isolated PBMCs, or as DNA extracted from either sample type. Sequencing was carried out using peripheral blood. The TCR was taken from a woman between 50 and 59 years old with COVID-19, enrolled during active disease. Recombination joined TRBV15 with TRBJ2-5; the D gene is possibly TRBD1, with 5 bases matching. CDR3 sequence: CATSRADRKETQYF. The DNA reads TGTGCCACCAGCAGAGCCGACAGAAAAGAGACCCAGTACTTC.